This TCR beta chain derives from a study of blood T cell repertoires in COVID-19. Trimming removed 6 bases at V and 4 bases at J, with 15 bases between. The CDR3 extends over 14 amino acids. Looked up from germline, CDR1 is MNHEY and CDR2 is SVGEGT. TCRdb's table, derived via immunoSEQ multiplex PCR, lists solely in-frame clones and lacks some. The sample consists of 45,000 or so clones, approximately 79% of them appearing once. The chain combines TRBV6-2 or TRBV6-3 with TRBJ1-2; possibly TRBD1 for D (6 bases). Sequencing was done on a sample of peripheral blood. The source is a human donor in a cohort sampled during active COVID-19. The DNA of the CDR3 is TGTGCCAGCAGCAGGGACACTATAGGCTATGGCTACACCTTC. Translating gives CASSRDTIGYGYTF.